Listed here are 5 T cell receptor beta chains from one sample, sequenced in a study of blood T cell repertoires in COVID-19. Produced via immunoSEQ multiplex PCR; TCRdb's table is partial and in-frame only. Of about 240,000 clones listed, around 83% were seen once; the top ten hold more than 8.5%. The sample was peripheral blood. These receptors all stem from a woman aged 50 to 60 with COVID-19, enrolled during active disease.

The chain links TRBV7-2 to TRBJ2-5; 8 bases are a match to TRBD2. This CDR3 comprises 14 residues. The V gene end was trimmed by 5 bases and the J gene end by 2 bases; junction bases not matched to a gene: 4. CDR1 is SGHTA, CDR2 FQGNSA, per germline. This CDR3 is CASSQTSGQETQYF. The DNA for the CDR3 is TGTGCCAGCAGCCAAACTAGCGGACAAGAGACCCAGTACTTC.

This chain joins TRBV13 and TRBJ1-1; the D gene is possibly TRBD1 (6 bases). This CDR3 is 13 amino acids long. Germline V lookup: CDR1 PRHDT, CDR2 FYEKMQ (reference sequence). Trimming cost V 0 bases and J 5 bases, with 7 bases left between them. The CDR3 bases are TGTGCCAGCAGCTTAGGGGGGGCGACTGAAGCTTTCTTT. Translation: CASSLGGATEAFF. The full variable domain, its missing parts supplied by reference TRBV13 and TRBJ1-1, is AAGVIQSPRHLIKEKRETATLKCYPIPRHDTVYWYQQGPGQDPQFLISFYEKMQSDKGSIPDRFSAQQFSDYHSELNMSSLELGDSALYFCASSLGGATEAFFGQGTRLTVV.

This chain joins TRBV19 and TRBJ1-2; D not resolved. Trimming removed 3 bases from V and 4 bases from J, with 12 bases in between. The CDR3 sequence is 14 residues long. The germline V gene has CDR1 LNHDA and CDR2 SQIVND (reference sequence). In DNA, the CDR3 is TGTGCCAGTAGTATTACGGGAACGAGCTATGGCTACACCTTC. Residues: CASSITGTSYGYTF.

This chain links TRBV27 with TRBJ2-1, with 12 bases that match TRBD2. Unmatched junction bases numbered 23, after V lost 4 bases and J lost 7 bases. The CDR3 totals 21 residues. Germline values: CDR1 MNHEY, CDR2 SMNVEV (reference sequence). CDR3 amino acids: CASSSFWTLSSSGGANNEQFF. The CDR3 coding sequence is TGTGCCAGCAGTTCATTTTGGACCCTCTCTTCTAGCGGGGGGGCGAATAATGAGCAGTTCTTC.

J is TRBJ2-5 and V is TRBV2; 8 bases are a match to TRBD2. The CDR3 has 14 residues. The V gene end was trimmed by 8 bases and the J gene end by 4 bases; junction bases not matched to a gene: 9. Germline loops: CDR1 SNHLY, CDR2 FYNNEI. This CDR3 reads CASSMAGGPETQYF. The DNA for the CDR3 is TGTGCCAGCTCGATGGCGGGGGGCCCAGAGACCCAGTACTTC.